A selection of T cell receptor beta chains follows, all from one sample in a study of graft-versus-host responses after intestinal transplantation. Clones were read by immunoSEQ multiplex PCR, and TCRdb kept only the in-frame ones, dropping some. This table holds about 21,000 clones, 92% found once. The starting material was PBMCs, obtained about 250 days after intestinal transplant. Receptor source: a human patient who received an intestinal transplant, so some T cells may come from the graft donor. Both conserved end residues are part of each CDR3. D genes are given only for firm matches. Rows give clone size only sometimes, using once, few, many, or a class for an expanded clone.

v_call	j_call	d_call	clone_size	cdr3_nt	cdr3_aa
TRBV19	TRBJ1-1	TRBD1	NA	TGTGCCAGTAGTATTCCACCCATTACGACAGGGGGGGACACTGAAGCTTTCTTT	CASSIPPITTGGDTEAFF
TRBV5-1	TRBJ2-2	TRBD1	once	TGCGCCAGCAGCTTGGACCGGGACAGGGTGAACACCGGGGAGCTGTTTTTT	CASSLDRDRVNTGELFF
TRBV9	TRBJ2-3	TRBD2	NA	TGTGCCAGCAGCCCCCGACTAGCGGGGGATAAGTATTTT	CASSPRLAGDKYF
TRBV25-1	TRBJ2-3	NA	NA	TGTGCCAGCATTACATCTAGCACAGATACGCAGTATTTT	CASITSSTDTQYF
TRBV30	TRBJ1-2	NA	NA	TGTGCCTGGATAGGGACGGACCGTAACTATGGCTACACCTTC	CAWIGTDRNYGYTF
TRBV7-6	TRBJ2-3	NA	NA	TGTGCCAGCAGCTTAGAGCCGAACTGGGCCCCAGATACGCAGTATTTT	CASSLEPNWAPDTQYF
TRBV2	TRBJ2-1	NA	NA	TGTGCCAGCACCCCCCTAGCGCCTGGTGAGCAGTTCTTC	CASTPLAPGEQFF
TRBV14	TRBJ2-2	TRBD1	NA	TGTGCCAGCAGCTACTCCGGGACAGGGTCCACCGGGGAGCTGTTTTTT	CASSYSGTGSTGELFF
TRBV5-4	TRBJ2-7	NA	NA	TGTGCCAGCAGCAAGGCTAACTACGAGCAGTACTTC	CASSKANYEQYF
TRBV25-1	TRBJ1-5	NA	NA	TGTGCCAGCAGTGAGACAGGATCTAATCAGCCCCAGCATTTT	CASSETGSNQPQHF
TRBV5-5	TRBJ2-1	NA	once	TGTGCCAGCAGCTTGGTCGGGGTAGGGACGGCGGGCAATGAGCAGTTCTTC	CASSLVGVGTAGNEQFF
TRBV5-4	TRBJ2-7	NA	NA	TGTGCCAGCAGCTTGGACGGGAACACCCTCTACGAGCAGTACTTC	CASSLDGNTLYEQYF
TRBV5-1	TRBJ2-7	NA	NA	TGCGCCAGCAGCTTGGCCGGGACCACCTACGAGCAGTACTTC	CASSLAGTTYEQYF
TRBV7-8	TRBJ1-2	NA	NA	TGTGCCAGCAGCTCCCATCGGGCTGCTAACTACGATGGCTACACCTTC	CASSSHRAANYDGYTF
TRBV2	TRBJ2-5	NA	once	TGTGCCAGCAGTGAAGACGCGGCGGCAGGGGGGGAGACCCAGTACTTC	CASSEDAAAGGETQYF
TRBV6-5	TRBJ2-1	NA	NA	TGTGCCAGCAGTTACGGGACTGGCTTTCCCGGCAATGAGCAGTTCTTC	CASSYGTGFPGNEQFF
TRBV4-1	TRBJ2-5	NA	NA	TGCGCCAGCGGGGGGACAACCCAAGAGACCCAGTACTTC	CASGGTTQETQYF
TRBV6-6	TRBJ2-1	NA	NA	TGTGCCAGCAGTTACTCTCGGTCGGGACAAAACAATGAGCAGTTCTTC	CASSYSRSGQNNEQFF
TRBV6-6	TRBJ1-1	NA	few	TGTGCCACCCTAGGAGGGGATACTGAAGCTTTCTTT	CATLGGDTEAFF
TRBV5-6	TRBJ2-7	TRBD2	NA	TGTGCCAGCAGCCTCCAACTAGCGGGGGGCGAGCAGTACTTC	CASSLQLAGGEQYF
TRBV29-1	TRBJ2-7	TRBD2	NA	TGCAGCGTTGAATTGGTCGGCGGGAGTTTCCACGAGCAGTACTTC	CSVELVGGSFHEQYF
TRBV27	TRBJ2-5	NA	NA	TGTGCCAGCAGTTTCCGAGACAGTAGAGAGACCCAGTACTTC	CASSFRDSRETQYF
TRBV25-1	TRBJ2-7	NA	once	TGTGCCAGCAGTGGAATCTCGGACGAGCAGTACTTC	CASSGISDEQYF
TRBV5-5	TRBJ2-7	NA	once	TGTGCCAGCAGCTTGAGGGATTCCACTACCTACGAGCAGTACTTC	CASSLRDSTTYEQYF
TRBV7-9	TRBJ1-1	NA	NA	TGTGCCAGCAGCGCGAGCAGGGGACTGAACACTGAAGCTTTCTTT	CASSASRGLNTEAFF
TRBV6-5	TRBJ1-2	NA	NA	TGTGCCAGCAGTTACTCTGGTCAGAACTATGGCTACACCTTC	CASSYSGQNYGYTF
TRBV9	TRBJ2-4	NA	NA	TGTGCCAGCAGCGTAGAGAATTTGCTAGCCAAAAACATTCAGTACTTC	CASSVENLLAKNIQYF
TRBV7-7	TRBJ2-7	NA	NA	TGTGCCAGCAGCCAGGCGAGGGGATCCGAGCAGTACTTC	CASSQARGSEQYF
TRBV27	TRBJ2-3	TRBD2	NA	TGTGCCAGCAGTTTATTCGGGGGGACGTTCTGGACCCCGTCTAACACAGATACGCAGTATTTT	CASSLFGGTFWTPSNTDTQYF
TRBV5-8	TRBJ2-1	NA	NA	TGTGCCAGCAGCTTGGGGACAGACGGTTACAATGAGCAGTTCTTC	CASSLGTDGYNEQFF
TRBV10-2	TRBJ1-2	TRBD1	NA	TGCGCCAGCAGTGCAGACAGGGCACCTGATGGCTATGGCTACACCTTC	CASSADRAPDGYGYTF
TRBV28	TRBJ2-3	NA	NA	TGTGCCAGCAGTTCACAACAGGGCACAGATACGCAGTATTTT	CASSSQQGTDTQYF
TRBV6-1	TRBJ1-1	NA	NA	TGTGCCAGCAGGCCGGCAGTCGGGGCTTTCTTT	CASRPAVGAFF
TRBV5-1	TRBJ2-5	NA	medium-sized	TGCGCCAGCAGCTTGCGGGGCGGGGAGACCCAGTACTTC	CASSLRGGETQYF
TRBV19	TRBJ2-7	TRBD2	NA	TGTGCCAGTAGTAAGCGGGAGCGATACGAGCAGTACTTC	CASSKRERYEQYF
TRBV27	TRBJ1-5	NA	NA	TGTGCCAGCAGTTTCCGTTCGGTTGTAGGCAATCAGCCCCAGCATTTT	CASSFRSVVGNQPQHF
TRBV7-9	TRBJ2-5	NA	NA	TGTGCCAGCAGCCGGGGGGACAGAAAGGAGACCCAGTACTTC	CASSRGDRKETQYF
TRBV10-1	TRBJ2-5	TRBD1	NA	TGCGCCAGCAGTTCTTCAAGAGGGACAGGGATAGAGACCCAGTACTTC	CASSSSRGTGIETQYF
TRBV6-5	TRBJ2-7	TRBD2	NA	TGTGCCAGCAGTCAGCTAGCGGGAGAATCCTACGAGCAGTACTTC	CASSQLAGESYEQYF
TRBV27	TRBJ2-7	TRBD2	NA	TGTGCCAGCTACCCGACTAGCTCAGTTACTCACGAGCAGTACTTC	CASYPTSSVTHEQYF
TRBV6-1	TRBJ1-5	NA	NA	TGTGCCAGCAGTGAAGTTGTCGGGGCCGCGGGCAATCAGCCCCAGCATTTT	CASSEVVGAAGNQPQHF
TRBV6-5	TRBJ2-1	NA	NA	TGTGCCAGCAGTTACGGATCGGGCTACTACAATGAGCAGTTCTTC	CASSYGSGYYNEQFF
TRBV28	TRBJ2-4	NA	NA	TGTGCCAGCAGTCCGCCCCCGAACAGGGTCGGGGAAAACATTCAGTACTTC	CASSPPPNRVGENIQYF
TRBV9	TRBJ1-1	NA	once	TGTGCCAGCAGTTATAAGCCGAATGGGGACACTGAAGCTTTCTTT	CASSYKPNGDTEAFF
TRBV19	TRBJ2-2	TRBD1	NA	TGTGCCAGTAGCGACAGGGCCCCGAACACCGGGGAGCTGTTTTTT	CASSDRAPNTGELFF
TRBV2	TRBJ2-3	TRBD2	NA	TGTGCCAGCACCAGAGCGGGAGGGGGGACAGATACGCAGTATTTT	CASTRAGGGTDTQYF
TRBV27	TRBJ2-1	NA	NA	TGTGCCAGCAGGAGTAGAGACTACAATGAGCAGTTCTTC	CASRSRDYNEQFF
TRBV6-5	TRBJ2-7	TRBD1	once	TGTGCCAGCAGTTATGCGACAGGGGCCGAGCAGTACTTC	CASSYATGAEQYF
TRBV9	TRBJ2-5	NA	once	TGTGCCAGCAGCGACAGTCTCCGTGGGAGCCCTCAAGAGACCCAGTACTTC	CASSDSLRGSPQETQYF
TRBV28	TRBJ1-1	NA	NA	TGTGCCAGCAGTCTCAACAGAAACACTGAAGCTTTCTTT	CASSLNRNTEAFF
TRBV7-2	TRBJ2-3	NA	NA	TGTGCCAGCAGCTTACTGGGAGGCGGAGATACGCAGTATTTT	CASSLLGGGDTQYF
TRBV20-1	TRBJ1-4	NA	NA	TGCAGTGCTAGTGCGGAGAAACTGTTTTTT	CSASAEKLFF
TRBV9	TRBJ1-2	TRBD1	NA	TGTGCCAGCAGCGCGAACTTCGGACAGGGAAAGATCTATGGCTACACCTTC	CASSANFGQGKIYGYTF
TRBV19	TRBJ1-1	TRBD1	NA	TGTGCCAGTAGAGACACGGGACAGGGTGGCGAGAACACTGAAGCTTTCTTT	CASRDTGQGGENTEAFF